The T cell receptor beta chain described here comes from a study of vaccination and CD4 T cells after COVID-19. Study-level information: Each enrolled participant received a two-dose regimen of either BNT162b2 or mRNA-1273 vaccine. Collection of post-COVID samples occurred a median approximately 94 days after diagnosis, spanning a range of 35 to 161. Whole-study results and caveats: Spike mono-reactivity held for 304 of 307 vaccine-specific clones in convalescent patients.

Sample treatment: approximately nine-day PBMC culture with coronavirus spike peptide pools or control peptides (ViraFEST assay). After expanding antigen-specific T cells with peptide pools, ViraFEST sequenced their TCRs. The study sequenced cultured CD4+ T cell DNA using the Oncomine TCR Beta short-read assay. One entry per CDR3 protein results from TCRdb running MiXCR on the PCR reads. The sample records about 7,800 distinct CDR3 sequences, roughly 63% being singletons. In regard to this clonotype: Its antigen is not identified.

Germline CDR1 is MNHEY and CDR2 is SVGAGI. The CDR3 covers 12 residues. Trimming stripped 4 bases from V and 6 bases from J, with 7 bases between. This chain links TRBV6-5 with TRBJ2-1; D not certain. The sample was CD4+ T cells from blood, cultured in vitro. This sequence originates from a human donor who had recovered from COVID-19. CDR3: CASSLHGNEQFF. The DNA for the CDR3 is TGTGCCAGCAGTTTACACGGCAATGAGCAGTTCTTC.